This entry lists 15 T cell receptor beta chains sequenced from one sample in a study of T cells in Graves' hyperthyroidism and ophthalmopathy. RNA transcripts were the template for amplifying TCR beta CDR3 regions. An initial round of RT-PCR targeting the TCR CDR3 relied on the HTBI primer set. TCRdb processed the multiplex PCR reads anew with MiXCR; each CDR3 protein has one entry. Of about 400,000 distinct CDR3 sequences in the sample, around 16% were seen once. Sample: blood. The source of these receptors is a woman under 30 with Graves' hyperthyroidism.

This clonotype has at least ten counts. V gene TRBV6-1 combines with J gene TRBJ2-3; 10 bases map to TRBD1. The germline gives CDR1 MNHNS, CDR2 SASEGT. This CDR3 spans 16 amino acids. V shed 7 bases and J 6 bases; nucleotides not matched to a gene: 13. The CDR3 DNA follows: TGTGCCAGCACTCATAGGACAGGGGGAAAGTGGGATACGCAGTATTTT. Its protein product is CASTHRTGGKWDTQYF.

This clonotype was picked up a small number of times. The chain is built from TRBV27 and TRBJ1-4, with a tentative D call TRBD1 (5 bases). This CDR3 comprises 15 residues. V lost 0 bases to trimming and J lost 4 bases, with 9 bases between them. Germline CDR1 and CDR2: MNHEY and SMNVEV (reference sequence). The CDR3 region is CASSLSGTRNEKLFF. In nucleotides, the CDR3 is TGTGCCAGCAGTTTATCAGGGACCCGTAATGAAAAACTGTTTTTT.

This clonotype was detected many times. This chain joins TRBV20-1 and TRBJ2-5; D possibly corresponds to TRBD2 (7 bases). CDR1 is DFQATT and CDR2 is SNEGSKA in the germline V gene (reference sequence). The CDR3 covers 16 residues. V shed 6 bases and J shed 5 bases, with 25 bases lying between them. CDR3 in DNA: TGCAGTGCAAGTGCGGGGGCAGGACCGGGGCGGGAGACCCAGTACTTC. Encoded protein: CSASAGAGPGRETQYF.

This clonotype has a count of ten or more. The chain uses TRBV6-1 and TRBJ1-5; weak D call: TRBD1 (5 bases). The CDR3 spans 14 residues. Trimming stripped 6 bases from V and 3 bases from J, with 12 bases between. In germline, CDR1 is MNHNS, CDR2 SASEGT. For the CDR3, the DNA is TGTGCCAGCAGAAAACGACAGACCAATCAGCCCCAGCATTTT. Translation gives CASRKRQTNQPQHF.

This clonotype was detected only a few times. This may stem from a read error, because a much larger clone lies one nucleotide away. The genes are TRBV7-9 and TRBJ1-1; D remains ambiguous. The CDR3 consists of 13 residues. Germline V lookup: CDR1 SEHNR, CDR2 FQNEAQ (reference sequence). The CDR3 sequence is CASSRDTNTGAFF. The CDR3 nucleotides are TGTGCCAGCAGCCGTGACACGAACACTGGAGCTTTCTTT. Complete variable domain (other parts from reference TRBV7-9 and TRBJ1-1): DTGVSQNPRHKITKRGQNVTFRCDPISEHNRLYWYRQTLGQGPEFLTYFQNEAQLEKSRLLSDRFSAERPKGSFSTLEIQRTEQGDSAMYLCASSRDTNTGAFFGQGTRLTVV.

This clonotype has a count of ten or more. The chain couples TRBV2 to TRBJ1-5; D is ambiguous. There are 14 residues in the CDR3. Trimming stripped 6 bases from V and 0 bases from J, with 9 bases between. CDR1 is SNHLY and CDR2 is FYNNEI in the germline V gene. CDR3 in amino acids: CASRTAYSNQPQHF. The CDR3 DNA reads as TGTGCCAGCAGGACGGCTTATAGCAATCAGCCCCAGCATTTT.

In its sample, this clonotype was seen many times. The chain is built from TRBV7-9 and TRBJ1-6; D not certain. The CDR3 length is 17 residues. Germline V CDR1 and CDR2: SEHNR, FQNEAQ (reference sequence). V lost 5 bases, J lost 6 bases, and 20 bases lay in between. DNA for the CDR3: TGTGCCAGCAGCCCTAAGGCGAGGCTGAAACTTAATTCACCCCTCCACTTT. This sequence encodes CASSPKARLKLNSPLHF.

This clonotype has just a few counts. The chain combines TRBV6-1 with TRBJ2-7, with 8 bases that match TRBD1. In germline, CDR1 is MNHNS, CDR2 SASEGT. Trimming at V came to 6 bases and at J to 4 bases, leaving 8 bases not matched to a gene. This CDR3 has 14 amino acids. The CDR3 nucleotides read TGTGCCAGCAGCCGACAGGGGACGGAGTACGAGCAGTACTTC. It translates to CASSRQGTEYEQYF.

This clonotype was detected many times. J is TRBJ2-7 and V is TRBV6-5; D perhaps matches TRBD1 (5 bases). In germline, CDR1 is MNHEY, CDR2 SVGAGI. This CDR3 comprises 14 residues. V gave up 2 bases and J gave up 3 bases, with 11 bases separating them. CDR3 in amino acids: CASSYGAGDYEQYF. The DNA of the CDR3 is TGTGCCAGCAGTTACGGGGCTGGGGACTACGAGCAGTACTTC.

This clonotype was seen many times. The chain combines TRBV10-3 with TRBJ1-5, with a weak D call TRBD1 (6 bases). This CDR3 region has 14 residues. Trimming shortened V by 3 bases and J by 4 bases, and 10 bases separated the two germline ends. Germline CDR1 ENHRY, CDR2 SYGVKD. Written as DNA, the CDR3 is TGTGCCATCAGTGAACAGGGCCCAAATCAGCCCCAGCATTTT. Translating it yields CAISEQGPNQPQHF.

In this sample, this clonotype turned up many times. The gene calls are TRBV27 and TRBJ1-5; D is unresolved. Between the trimmed V and J ends, which lost 4 bases and 0 bases, there was a span of 7 bases. Germline-derived CDR1 and CDR2 are MNHEY and SMNVEV (reference sequence). The CDR3 length is 14 residues. The CDR3 bases are TGTGCCAGCAGTTACGGAAATAGCAATCAGCCCCAGCATTTT. Protein sequence: CASSYGNSNQPQHF.

This clonotype has a count of ten or more. The chain employs TRBV5-1 and TRBJ2-2; D is undetermined. Trimming stripped 0 bases from V and 2 bases from J, with 17 bases between. Germline CDR1 SGHRS, CDR2 YFSETQ. CDR3 size: 18 residues. The CDR3 region has the DNA TGCGCCAGCAGCTTGGTTCGAGTTGGGCGAGTAAACACCGGGGAGCTGTTTTTT. Translation: CASSLVRVGRVNTGELFF.

The chain links TRBV4-1 to TRBJ2-4, with D hard to call. This CDR3 has 17 amino acids. The germline V and J ends were trimmed by 4 bases and 0 bases, with 16 bases remaining between them. Germline lookup yields CDR1 MGHRA and CDR2 YSYEKL. DNA for the CDR3: TGCGCCAGCAGCCGAGCTTCAGGTTTCGGAGCCAAAAACATTCAGTACTTC. Translated: CASSRASGFGAKNIQYF.

In regard to this clonotype: A much larger clone is a single base away; this may be a read error. The chain combines TRBV2 with TRBJ1-5; no definite D call. CDR3 size: 13 residues. CDR1 and CDR2 from the germline V gene are SNHLY and FYNNEI. CDR3 in DNA: TGTGCCAGCAGTGAACAGCCTAATCAGCCCCAGCGTTTT. Its translation is CASSEQPNQPQRF.

At least ten counts were recorded for this clonotype. The gene calls are TRBV27 and TRBJ2-5, with 9 bases lining up with TRBD2. Germline loops: CDR1 MNHEY, CDR2 SMNVEV (reference sequence). Losses at the gene ends were 3 bases for V and 5 bases for J; bases not matched to a gene: 7. The CDR3 contains 15 residues. CDR3 sequence (DNA): TGTGCCAGCAGTTTGTTGCGGGGGGGCGGTGAGACCCAGTACTTC. Amino acid sequence: CASSLLRGGGETQYF.